This TCR beta chain comes out of a study of T cell clones after liver transplantation. Study as a whole: HCV positivity affected three of eight recipients; the rest lacked autoimmune or viral indications.

Libraries were prepared by immunoSEQ multiplex PCR; TCRdb keeps only in-frame clonotypes and omits some of them. The sample records 20,000 to 25,000 clones, approximately 94% being singletons. This CDR3 region has 16 residues. From germline, CDR1 is MGHRA and CDR2 YSYEKL. The V segment lost 1 base and the J segment 4 bases; nucleotides outside the gene matches: 2. The sample was CD8+ T cells from blood, taken less than 26 months after liver transplant. The sequence was collected from a human patient who received a liver transplant. These T cells may partly come from the graft donor. The chain has TRBV4-1 and TRBJ2-7; TRBD2 matches 15 bases. CDR3 sequence (DNA): TGCGCCAGCAGCCAAGGGACTAGCGGGAGGGGGTACGAGCAGTACTTC. Its translation is CASSQGTSGRGYEQYF.